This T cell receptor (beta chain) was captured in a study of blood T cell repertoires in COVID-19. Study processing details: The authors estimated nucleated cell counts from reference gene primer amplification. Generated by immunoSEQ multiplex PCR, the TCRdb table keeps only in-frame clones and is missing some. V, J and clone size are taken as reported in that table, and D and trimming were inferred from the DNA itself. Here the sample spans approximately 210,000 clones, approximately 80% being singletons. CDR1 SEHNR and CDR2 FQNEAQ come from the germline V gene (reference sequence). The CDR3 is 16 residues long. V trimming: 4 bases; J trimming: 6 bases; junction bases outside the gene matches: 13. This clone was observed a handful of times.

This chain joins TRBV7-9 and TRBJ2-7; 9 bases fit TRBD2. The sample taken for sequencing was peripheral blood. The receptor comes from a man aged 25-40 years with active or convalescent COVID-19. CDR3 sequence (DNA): TGTGCCAGCAGCTCCGACTTTCTAGCGGGGTCAAGCGAGCAGTACTTC. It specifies CASSSDFLAGSSEQYF. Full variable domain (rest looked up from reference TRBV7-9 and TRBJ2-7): DTGVSQNPRHKITKRGQNVTFRCDPISEHNRLYWYRQTLGQGPEFLTYFQNEAQLEKSRLLSDRFSAERPKGSFSTLEIQRTEQGDSAMYLCASSSDFLAGSSEQYFGPGTRLTVT.